These 22 T cell receptor beta chains originate from one sample sequenced in a study of shared clonotypes between healthy human individuals. Profiling relied on immunoSEQ multiplex PCR, and the TCRdb table lists in-frame clones only, not all of them. The sample includes about half a million clones, 81% of them seen just once. Sequencing was carried out using PBMCs. All receptors come from a woman aged 40-49 years in good health. Some clones in this sample may be carry-over from other donors' samples.

The V call is TRBV7-2, the J call TRBJ2-3; TRBD2 agrees at 7 bases. The CDR3 contains 13 residues. The germline V gene encodes CDR1 SGHTA and CDR2 FQGNSA. The junction had 5 bases not matched to a gene; V was cut back by 8 bases and J by 3 bases. In nucleotides, the CDR3 is TGTGCCAGCGGGAGGGGAGGGACAGATACGCAGTATTTT. Amino acid sequence: CASGRGGTDTQYF.

V and J are TRBV14 and TRBJ1-1; D gene uncertain. The V gene lost 9 bases and the J gene lost 1 base, with 3 bases spanning the gap. Germline V lookup: CDR1 SGHDN, CDR2 FVKESK. The CDR3 length is 10 residues. The chain's CDR3 is CARENTEAFF. DNA for the CDR3: TGTGCCAGGGAGAACACTGAAGCTTTCTTT.

As for this clone: Given a far larger clone just one base away, this is likely a sequencing read error. The chain joins TRBV6-1 to TRBJ1-1, with 10 bases matching TRBD1. The length of the CDR3 is 15 residues. Trimming at V came to 2 bases and at J to 6 bases, leaving 6 bases not matched to a gene. Germline assignment: CDR1 MNHNS and CDR2 SASEGT. The CDR3 protein is CASSEWDRGSPEAFF. For the CDR3, the DNA is TGTGCCAGCAGTGAATGGGACAGGGGTTCTCCTGAAGCTTTCTTT.

V gene TRBV7-6 combines with J gene TRBJ1-2; D gene uncertain. The CDR3 totals 15 residues. The V gene's germline CDR1 is SGHVS and CDR2 FNYEAQ. V was shortened by 1 base and J by 3 bases, with 12 bases between the two germline ends. The CDR3 here is CASSLGPKPDYGYTF. CDR3 in DNA: TGTGCCAGCAGCTTAGGGCCAAAACCGGACTATGGCTACACCTTC.

This chain links TRBV27 with TRBJ2-7, with 7 bases aligning to TRBD2. CDR1 and CDR2 from the germline V gene are MNHEY and SMNVEV (reference sequence). V lost 5 bases and J lost 4; bases outside the gene matches: 14. CDR3 length equals 16 residues. CDR3 region: CASSPPRVAGRYEQYF. The DNA of the CDR3 is TGTGCCAGCAGTCCCCCCAGGGTAGCGGGCCGTTACGAGCAGTACTTC.

The gene calls are TRBV28 and TRBJ2-7; D gene ambiguous. The germline gives CDR1 MDHEN, CDR2 SYDVKM. The CDR3 is 14 amino acids. Trimming shortened V by 7 bases and J by 2 bases, and 15 bases separated the two germline ends. For the CDR3, the DNA is TGTGCCAGCACCCCAGCTCTGGCAACCTACGAGCAGTACTTC. This sequence encodes CASTPALATYEQYF.

As concerns this clone: This may arise from a read error, as a much more abundant clone is one base away. V gene TRBV7-2 combines with J gene TRBJ2-1; 8 nucleotides agree with TRBD1. Germline CDR1 is SGHTA and CDR2 is FQGNSA. Losses at the gene ends were 5 bases for V and 12 bases for J; bases not matched to a gene: 9. The CDR3 length is 13 residues. The CDR3 coding sequence is TGTGCCAGCAGCCTCTACAGGGGGGATGGGCAGTTCTTC. It codes for CASSLYRGDGQFF. Combining the CDR3 with reference TRBV7-2 and TRBJ2-1 gives the whole variable domain GAGVSQSPSNKVTEKGKDVELRCDPISGHTALYWYRQSLGQGLEFLIYFQGNSAPDKSGLPSDRFSAERTGGSVSTLTIQRTQQEDSAVYLCASSLYRGDGQFFGPGTRLTVL.

The V gene is TRBV6-5, the J gene TRBJ2-6; D unresolved. The CDR3 consists of 13 residues. Trimming stripped 2 bases from V and 4 bases from J, with 3 bases between. Germline V gives CDR1 MNHEY, CDR2 SVGAGI. The CDR3 DNA reads as TGTGCCAGCAGTTACCCCGGGGCCAACGTCCTGACTTTC. Protein sequence: CASSYPGANVLTF.

This clone was picked up many times. The rearrangement joins TRBV28 to TRBJ1-1; D is uncertain. V lost 8 bases to trimming and J lost 5 bases, with 18 bases between them. The CDR3 is made up of 14 amino acids. Germline CDR1 reads MDHEN; CDR2 reads SYDVKM. CDR3 nucleotides: TGTGCCAGCGGGATTCAGGTCGAGACGACTGAAGCTTTCTTT. Its translation: CASGIQVETTEAFF.

This clone was observed a handful of times. The chain employs TRBV4-2 and TRBJ2-2; 9 bases are a match to TRBD2. Losses at the gene ends were 8 bases for V and 5 bases for J; bases not matched to a gene: 6. The CDR3 covers 14 residues. CDR1 and CDR2 (germline): LGHNA, YNFKEQ. CDR3 nucleotides: TGTGCCAGCGGTGGGACTAGCCAGACCGGGGAGCTGTTTTTT. Translating it yields CASGGTSQTGELFF.

This clone was picked up a small number of times. The V gene is TRBV25-1, the J gene TRBJ1-4; 10 bases agree with TRBD1. The CDR3 contains 15 residues. The germline gives CDR1 MGHDK, CDR2 SYGVNS. Trimming at V came to 5 bases and at J to 4 bases, leaving 4 bases not matched to a gene. The CDR3 protein is CASSKGQGYNEKLFF. The CDR3, as DNA: TGTGCCAGCAGTAAGGGACAGGGGTATAATGAAAAACTGTTTTTT.

The rearrangement links TRBV11-2 to TRBJ2-1; TRBD2 matches 10 bases. The trim removed 6 bases at V and 7 bases at J, leaving 6 bases unmatched. CDR3 length equals 14 residues. The germline V gene has CDR1 SGHAT and CDR2 FQNNGV. CDR3 in amino acids: CASRLAGAINEQFF. The CDR3 nucleotides read TGTGCCAGCAGGCTAGCGGGAGCGATAAATGAGCAGTTCTTC.

The V call is TRBV4-3, the J call TRBJ2-1; possibly TRBD1 or TRBD2 for D (5 bases each). The CDR3 covers 15 residues. Trimming removed 1 base from V and 4 bases from J, with 11 bases in between. The V gene's germline CDR1 is LGHNA and CDR2 YSLEER. The CDR3 here is CASSQGGSPYNEQFF. In DNA form, the CDR3 reads TGCGCCAGCAGCCAAGGGGGGAGCCCATACAATGAGCAGTTCTTC.

The chain employs TRBV7-3 and TRBJ2-1; 8 bases align to TRBD2. The V segment lost 5 bases and the J segment 0 bases; nucleotides outside the gene matches: 3. This CDR3 has 15 residues. The V gene's germline CDR1 is SGHTA and CDR2 FQGTGA. In DNA form, the CDR3 reads TGTGCCAGCAGCGAGAGCGGGAGCTCCTACAATGAGCAGTTCTTC. Residues: CASSESGSSYNEQFF.

The chain is built from TRBV7-9 and TRBJ1-4, with D possibly matching TRBD1 (6 bases). The CDR3 spans 16 residues. Trimming stripped 4 bases from V and 8 bases from J, with 20 bases between. The germline V gene encodes CDR1 SEHNR and CDR2 FQNEAQ (reference sequence). CDR3 residues: CASSSRAGGQKEKLFF. The CDR3 DNA reads TGTGCCAGCAGCTCCAGGGCGGGGGGACAAAAGGAAAAACTGTTTTTT.

The rearrangement links TRBV19 to TRBJ1-5; 9 bases agree with TRBD1. The CDR3 contains 13 residues. CDR1 LNHDA and CDR2 SQIVND come from the germline V gene (reference sequence). CDR3 sequence (DNA): TGTGCTGGAGGGGCACAGGGGGCTCAGCCCCAGCATTTT. Translating it yields CAGGAQGAQPQHF.

This clone was seen more than once but under ten times. A read error may be the cause here, since a much bigger clone is one base away. Other DNA sequences from this sample encode an identical CDR3 as well. The J gene is TRBJ2-2, the V gene TRBV29-1, with D possibly being TRBD1 (6 bases). V was clipped by 7 bases and J by 2 bases, with 14 bases between them. Germline-derived CDR1 and CDR2 are SQVTM and ANQGSEA. This CDR3 has 14 amino acids. CDR3 sequence: CSGDGTPNTGELFF. CDR3 DNA sequence: TGCAGCGGGGACGGGACACCTAACACCGGGGAGCTGTTTTTT.

The V and J genes are TRBV10-3 and TRBJ2-7; D is unresolved. The CDR3 runs 16 residues. Trimming removed 0 bases at V and 4 bases at J, with 16 bases between. CDR1 and CDR2 (germline): ENHRY, SYGVKD. CDR3 DNA: TGTGCCATCAGTGAGTCGAGGTCCAACTCTGGATACGAGCAGTACTTC. Translation gives CAISESRSNSGYEQYF.

As concerns this clone: A read error may be the cause here, since a much bigger clone is one base away. In the same sample, other DNA sequences code for this CDR3. The chain combines TRBV30 with TRBJ2-3; D tentatively reads TRBD1 or TRBD2 (5 bases each). This CDR3 is 14 amino acids long. Germline V gene sequence: CDR1 GTSNPN, CDR2 SVGIG (reference sequence). Trimming left V 5 bases short and J 6 bases short, with 18 bases between. This CDR3 is CAWGSGTVSDTQYF. The DNA of the CDR3 is TGTGCCTGGGGTAGTGGGACCGTTTCCGATACGCAGTATTTT.

In regard to this clone: A read error may be the cause here, since a much bigger clone is one base away. This chain uses TRBV13 with TRBJ1-1; D is possibly TRBD1 (5 bases). This CDR3 spans 14 amino acids. Germline values: CDR1 PRHDT, CDR2 FYEKMQ (reference sequence). Between the trimmed V and J ends, which lost 0 bases and 0 bases, there was a span of 5 bases. CDR3 bases: TGTGCCAGCAGCTTAGGGGGGGTGAACACTGAAGCTTTCTTT. It specifies CASSLGGVNTEAFF. Supplemented by reference TRBV13 and TRBJ1-1, the full variable domain reads AAGVIQSPRHLIKEKRETATLKCYPIPRHDTVYWYQQGPGQDPQFLISFYEKMQSDKGSIPDRFSAQQFSDYHSELNMSSLELGDSALYFCASSLGGVNTEAFFGQGTRLTVV.

The chain joins TRBV28 to TRBJ2-5; maybe TRBD2 (7 bases). This CDR3 region has 16 residues. The V and J ends lost 7 bases and 5 bases respectively, with 23 bases between them. Germline CDR1 and CDR2: MDHEN and SYDVKM. CDR3 region: CASNPFEGGLMETQYF. As DNA, the CDR3 is TGTGCCAGCAACCCCTTTGAGGGGGGGTTAATGGAGACCCAGTACTTC.

Details on this clone: This may arise from a read error, as a much more abundant clone is one base away. The chain carries TRBV30 and TRBJ2-5, with D perhaps TRBD2 (5 bases). The CDR3 runs 13 residues. Germline CDR1 and CDR2: GTSNPN and SVGIG (reference sequence). The CDR3 reads CVWRTTGQETQYF. The CDR3 DNA reads TGTGTCTGGAGGACCACTGGTCAAGAGACCCAGTACTTC.